The present TCR beta chain was sequenced within a study of PD-L1 blockade in urothelial cancer. Study background: Blood was tested 3 weeks (second dose) and 6 weeks into treatment. A median around 150,000 T cells were found in blood samples.

The data were produced by immunoSEQ multiplex PCR, yet TCRdb's version contains in-frame clones alone and is incomplete. The sample holds fewer than 75,000 clones, around 84% seen once. This clone showed up just a few times. Germline-derived CDR1 and CDR2 are SGHTA and FQGTGA. The V and J ends lost 1 base and 2 bases, in that order; junction bases with no gene match: 3. The CDR3 extends over 15 amino acids. V and J are TRBV7-3 and TRBJ2-3; TRBD2 matches at 7 bases. The receptor comes from a man in his 70s with urothelial cancer. The sample in question was PBMCs, obtained around atezolizumab (anti-PD-L1) treatment. The CDR3 DNA follows: TGTGCCAGCAGCTTAAATGGGAGGGCCACAGATACGCAGTATTTT. The encoded protein is CASSLNGRATDTQYF.